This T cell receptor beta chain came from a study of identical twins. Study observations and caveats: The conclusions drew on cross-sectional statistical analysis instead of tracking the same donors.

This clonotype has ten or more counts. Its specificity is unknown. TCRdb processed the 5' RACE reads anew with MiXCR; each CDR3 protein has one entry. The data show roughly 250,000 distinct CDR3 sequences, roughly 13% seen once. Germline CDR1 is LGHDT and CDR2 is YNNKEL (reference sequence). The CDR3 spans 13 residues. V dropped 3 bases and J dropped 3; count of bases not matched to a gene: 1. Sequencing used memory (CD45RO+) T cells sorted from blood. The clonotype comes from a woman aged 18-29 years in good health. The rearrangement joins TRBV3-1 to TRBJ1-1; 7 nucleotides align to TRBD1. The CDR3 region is CASSHTGDTEAFF. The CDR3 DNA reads TGTGCCAGCAGCCATACAGGGGACACTGAAGCTTTCTTT. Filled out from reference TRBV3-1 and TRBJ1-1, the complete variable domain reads DTAVSQTPKYLVTQMGNDKSIKCEQNLGHDTMYWYKQDSKKFLKIMFSYNNKELIINETVPNRFSPKSPDKAHLNLHINSLELGDSAVYFCASSHTGDTEAFFGQGTRLTVV.